This T cell receptor beta chain was identified during a study of T cell responses to AZD1222 COVID-19 vaccine. This CDR3 is 15 amino acids long. CDR1 is MNHEY, CDR2 SVGAGI, per germline. V gave up 5 bases and J gave up 8 bases, with 21 bases separating them. Data came from immunoSEQ multiplex PCR; TCRdb stores just in-frame clones and leaves some out. The sample includes more than 100,000 clones, about nine tenths seen only once; the top ten take about 5%. Study-wide findings and caveats: Every sample of the repertoires postdated the peak T cell response. At study baseline, merely about 6 AZD1222 recipients were seropositive. Targets within unmutated variant regions were reportedly found for nearly half of spike-specific TCRs.

A remark on this clone: Antigen unknown.

The sequence derives from an adult in good health. This sample comprised peripheral blood, obtained on day 0 of AZD1222 vaccination. The V gene is TRBV6-5, the J gene TRBJ1-2; tentatively, D is TRBD1 (6 bases). The CDR3 is CASSPTTQGIGGYTF. DNA of the CDR3: TGTGCCAGCAGTCCCACCACACAGGGAATAGGGGGCTACACCTTC.